These 2 T cell receptor beta chains originate from one sample sequenced in a study of cytomegalovirus exposure and HLA in healthy donors. This table comes from immunoSEQ multiplex PCR, and its TCRdb copy is limited to in-frame clones, with some not included. The sample includes some 180,000 clones, roughly three quarters of them seen just once. Sequenced input: PBMCs. The receptors were sampled from a woman younger than 45 in good health and CMV-seronegative.

V is TRBV29-1 and J is TRBJ2-4; the D gene is possibly TRBD2 (5 bases). The CDR3 extends over 15 amino acids. Deletions cut 4 bases from V and 5 bases from J, with 18 bases between. CDR1 and CDR2 from the germline V gene are SQVTM and ANQGSEA. The CDR3 DNA reads TGCAGCGTTGTGGCCGAGGGCCGAGGGCAAAACATTCAGTACTTC. This encodes CSVVAEGRGQNIQYF.

The chain links TRBV7-6 to TRBJ2-3, with D possibly being TRBD2 (5 bases). The V end lost 5 bases, the J end lost 9 bases, and 12 bases lay between the germline ends. The CDR3 length is 12 residues. Germline assignment: CDR1 SGHVS and CDR2 FNYEAQ. The CDR3 coding sequence is TGTGCCAGCAGCGCCGCAGAGGGCACGCAGTATTTT. Its translation is CASSAAEGTQYF.